The entry below describes one T cell receptor (beta chain). The antigen remains undetermined. Germline V gene sequence: CDR1 SEHNR, CDR2 FQNEAQ (reference sequence). The CDR3 length is 16 residues. V shed 3 bases and J shed 4 bases, with 17 bases lying between them. The data derive from a study of shared clonotypes between healthy human individuals. At the level of the study: CD4 naive cells filled three plates per donor, CD4 memory three, CD8 naive two and CD8 memory one.

The study's findings and limits: Larger estimated richness was generally seen in naive subsets than in memory subsets. The naive CD4 repertoires of several donors were compared, and 5% to 6.5% of clonotypes were shared.

Several immunoSEQ plates held equal portions of the genomic DNA taken from each subset. The assay was immunoSEQ multiplex PCR, and TCRdb's table has in-frame clones only and misses some. The sample holds some 1 million clones, around 76% seen once. The sequenced material came from memory CD4+ T cells sorted from blood. Subset denoted: CD45RA-negative fraction. The TCR originated in a man aged 18 to 29 in good health. This rearrangement joins TRBV7-9 to TRBJ2-3; D is perhaps TRBD1 (6 bases). The CDR3 bases are TGTGCCAGCAGCTTGTCAGGGGCGCAGGTTTCAGATACGCAGTATTTT. Protein: CASSLSGAQVSDTQYF.